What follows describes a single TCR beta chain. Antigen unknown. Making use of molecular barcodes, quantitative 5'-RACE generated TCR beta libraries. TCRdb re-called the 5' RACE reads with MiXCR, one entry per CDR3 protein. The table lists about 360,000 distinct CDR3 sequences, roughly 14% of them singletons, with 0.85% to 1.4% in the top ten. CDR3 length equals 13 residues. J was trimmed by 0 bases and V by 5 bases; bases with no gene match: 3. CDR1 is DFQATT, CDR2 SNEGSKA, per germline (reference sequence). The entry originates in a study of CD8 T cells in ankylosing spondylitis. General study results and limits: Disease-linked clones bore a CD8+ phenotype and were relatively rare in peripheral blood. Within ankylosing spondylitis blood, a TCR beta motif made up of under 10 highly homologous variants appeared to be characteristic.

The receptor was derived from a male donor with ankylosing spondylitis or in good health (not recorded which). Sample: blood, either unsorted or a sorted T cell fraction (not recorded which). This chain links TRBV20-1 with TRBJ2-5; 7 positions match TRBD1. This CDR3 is CSAVGTDQETQYF. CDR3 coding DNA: TGCAGTGCTGTTGGGACAGACCAAGAGACCCAGTACTTC.